This T cell receptor beta chain was documented in a study of blood T cell repertoires in COVID-19. Trimming left V 4 bases short and J 10 bases short, with 11 bases between. Germline assignment: CDR1 SGHRS and CDR2 YFSETQ. This CDR3 has 12 amino acids. Profiled with immunoSEQ multiplex PCR; TCRdb holds only in-frame clones, not every one. The table has around 170,000 clones, around 80% seen once. The sequencing input was PBMCs or T cells enriched from blood (not recorded which). The chain combines TRBV5-1 with TRBJ1-4; D may be TRBD1 (5 bases). This TCR was recovered from a man aged 45-65 years who had recovered from COVID-19. The CDR3 coding sequence is TGCGCCAGCAGCCCACAGGACGGAAAACTGTTTTTT. Translated: CASSPQDGKLFF.